The T cell receptor (beta chain) described here comes from a study of CD8 T cells in Susac syndrome (dated by TCRdb to the late 2010s). Background for the entire study: The study used repertoire sequencing to test whether antigen drove CD8+ T cell activation and differentiation in Susac syndrome.

High-throughput TCR beta sequencing profiled peripheral blood CD8+ and CD4+ T cells from healthy donors, Susac syndrome patients and multiple sclerosis patients. Treatment-naive patients with stable or active relapsing-remitting disease fulfilling revised McDonald criteria were used as multiple sclerosis controls. CD8+ TEMRA cells were enriched by FACS, while bulk CD8+ and CD4+ T cells were purified by magnetic negative isolation. Blood was drawn into EDTA tubes, processed within 24 hours, and PBMCs were isolated by density gradient centrifugation. PBMCs intended for TCR sequencing were frozen in liquid nitrogen and were later thawed in a 37 degrees C water bath. Purity of sorted or isolated CD4+, CD8+ and CD8+ TEMRA cells was at least 90%. As concerns this clonotype: There is no known antigen for this receptor. The record has no base qualities; no much larger clone is one base away.

Study-wide conclusions, independent of this receptor: The number of individuals in the TCR sequencing and HLA analysis was acknowledged as relatively small.

RNA was extracted with the RNeasy kit and roughly 0.5 to 1 ug was reverse transcribed using random hexamers. TCR beta CDR3 regions were amplified with the immunoSEQ multiplex PCR assay covering 54 Vbeta and 13 Jbeta segments. PCR amplification bias was corrected by using a synthetic template baseline for primer optimization and computational correction. The study's processing was this. Reads were assigned to V, D and J genes according to IMGT and analyzed in immunoSEQ Analyzer, with only productive sequences retained. To calculate clonality, Shannon entropy was normalized by log2 of the number of productive unique sequences and then subtracted from one. For each patient and control, public and private clones were evaluated among the 100 most prevalent clones. Clones were defined as Susac-specific if absent from the healthy and MS cohorts, from around 1,100 published viral clones and from other ImmuneACCESS disease sequences. TCRdb reworked the public reads: Q25 trimming with fastp, MiXCR clone assembly, productive beta chains retained. Rows are unified per CDR3 protein, each entry keeping the most common DNA and genes. TCRdb, rather than the study authors, made the V and J calls. Recorded for this sample are 150,000 to 200,000 distinct CDR3 sequences; roughly 94% of them occurred a single time. The ten largest clones represent about 0.094% of the sample.

The CDR3 has 13 amino acids, counting the end cysteine and phenylalanine. The kept DNA is CDR3 alone, 39 bases in frame from the first base. Trimming removed 5 bases from V and 13 bases from J; the gene matches leave 13 bases unexplained. This receptor was obtained from a human donor with multiple sclerosis. The sequencing sample was made of CD4+ T cells from PBMCs. The sequence is built from TRBV12-3 or TRBV12-4 and TRBJ1-2; 7 middle bases align to TRBD1. The CDR3 has the sequence CASSMGQIPSGTF. The sequence in DNA is TGTGCCAGCAGTATGGGACAGATCCCCTCGGGCACCTTC.